The source of this T cell receptor (beta chain) is a study of cytomegalovirus exposure and HLA in healthy donors. General study points: With DRB1 most and HLA-C fewest, TCR association rates differed between HLA loci in a later analysis. The sole available immune exposure information was CMV serostatus.

A multiplex PCR was run with 60 Vbeta primers and 13 Jbeta primers. Some clones are missing from TCRdb's copy, which holds only in-frame ones; the method was immunoSEQ multiplex PCR. The repertoire holds 140,000 or so clones, with 61% as singletons. As regards this clone: Its antigen is unidentified. At one end the junction does not follow the germline gene, possibly because of a read error.

This CDR3 contains 17 residues. In germline, CDR1 is SNHLY, CDR2 FYNNEI. Material for sequencing was PBMCs. This sequence was found in a male donor in good health and CMV-seronegative. This chain uses TRBV2 with TRBJ2-6; possibly TRBD1 for D (6 bases). Written as DNA, the CDR3 is TGTGCCAGCAGTGATCCGGGACACTCAACTGGGGCCAACGTCCTGACTTTT. As protein: CASSDPGHSTGANVLTF.